This TCR beta chain was sequenced in a study of T cells after posttransplantation cyclophosphamide listed by TCRdb under 2016. The study in broad terms: Using TRB sequencing, the study followed how the T cell repertoire reconstituted after myeloablative bone marrow transplantation in which posttransplantation cyclophosphamide served as GVHD prophylaxis. Public TRB sequences were queried against a database of over 3,000 sequences associated with responses to pathogens, tumor antigens, self-antigens and alloantigens. TRB sequencing was also done on up to about 3 additional blood samples from 2 to 5.2 years after transplant in 3 patients, and on pretransplant blood from several patients. Blood from all 35 or so PTCy patients who had 1-year posttransplant specimens underwent TRB sequencing. Because TRA and TRB clonality correlated tightly in 10 or so samples, later TCR analyses were limited to TRB. Antigen receptor sequencing covered samples from roughly 40 PTCy-treated patients and some 15 of their related bone marrow donors. What the work shows at the level of the full study, not this receptor alone: Donor-recipient similarity was low at 1-2 months but rose over the first year, and later blood repertoires were often dominated by donor CD8+ memory clones. Across 45 patients, TRB clonality was highly associated with recipient CMV seropositivity and CMV reactivation, and PTCy diversity was similar to diversity in CNI/methotrexate controls. The TRB repertoires of T cells infiltrating skin or the GI tract showed only limited overlap with the TRB repertoires found in blood.

TRB sequencing was run on genomic DNA with either the immunoSEQ assay at survey resolution or the hsTCRB kit. As for how the authors treated the data: The immunoSEQ software handled initial read processing, and the LymphoSeq R package was used for repertoire analyses. For each TRB dataset, clonality was calculated as 1 minus normalized Shannon entropy, and the Gini coefficient was computed as well. Phenotypes of unsorted samples were inferred by mapping TRB sequences from sorted subsets of the recipient or donor onto the same recipient's unsorted samples. The clones in this table, taken by TCRdb from immuneACCESS, are in-frame only. Not every clone is retained; where verified, under half of the shortfall comes from an unresolved V gene, and the cause of the rest is unknown. V, J and clone size are taken as reported in that table, and D and trimming were inferred from the DNA itself. This sample includes tens of thousands of clones, and none of them was observed just once. The ten top clones hold less than 2.5% of the sample.

Related bone marrow donors provided peripheral blood samples on the day of marrow donation. Peripheral blood and bone marrow mononuclear cells were isolated by Ficoll-Hypaque density centrifugation and were cryopreserved. About this clone itself: Its antigen is still unknown. Base qualities are not provided; no much larger clone lies one nucleotide away.

The specimen was PBMCs. The TCR comes from a man aged 40-50 years in good health, CMV-negative, and a related stem cell transplant donor.

In nucleotides, the sequence is TGTGCCACCAGCAGAGTAGGTAGCGGGGGGGCCTACGAGCAGTACTTC. Its translation is CATSRVGSGGAYEQYF. Rearrangement joined TRBV15 to TRBJ2-7; 11 bases in between match TRBD2. The CDR3 runs 16 residues from the cysteine to the phenylalanine. The only DNA kept is the CDR3, 48 bases in frame from the first base. From the germline V gene (reference sequence), CDR1 is LNHNV and CDR2 is YYDKDF. Ends trimmed: V by 1 base, J by 2 bases; bases unmatched to a gene: 4.